Listed below are T cell receptor beta chains from one sample, sequenced in a study of T cells in Graves' hyperthyroidism and ophthalmopathy. TCRdb re-derived calls from the multiplex PCR reads in MiXCR, one entry per CDR3 protein. The table has about 530,000 distinct CDR3 sequences, roughly a sixth seen once; the top ten hold approximately 15%. The specimen sequenced was blood. Receptor source: a woman in her late teens or twenties with Graves' ophthalmopathy. Each CDR3 is given with its conserved first and last residue. The order of the fields is clone size, D gene, V gene, J gene, CDR3 DNA, CDR3 protein. A D gene is named only where the DNA matches it firmly. The size of a clone is reported for some rows only, either as once, few or many, or as a class for expanded clones.

many,TRBD1,TRBV12-3/TRBV12-4,TRBJ1-1,TGTGCCAGCAGGTCCCAGGACAGGCGAGCTTTCTTT,CASRSQDRRAFF
NA,TRBD1,TRBV5-1,TRBJ2-3,TGCGCCAGCAGCTTGGGACAGGGGGCAGGAGATACGCAGTATTTT,CASSLGQGAGDTQYF
many,NA,TRBV28,TRBJ2-5,TGTGCCAGCAGTCGGAAATTTTTGGGCCAAGAGACCCAGTACTTC,CASSRKFLGQETQYF
NA,NA,TRBV11-3,TRBJ2-5,TGTGCCAGCAGCCCCTCGGGACGAGGGGTAGGAGCAGAGACCCAGTACTTC,CASSPSGRGVGAETQYF
few,NA,TRBV24-1,TRBJ2-6,TGTGCCACCAGTGATTTACCGGGGGACTCTGGGGCCAACGTCCTGACTTTC,CATSDLPGDSGANVLTF
many,NA,TRBV18,TRBJ1-5,TGTGCCAGCTCACCTCTTAGCAATCAGCCCCAGCATTTT,CASSPLSNQPQHF
NA,NA,TRBV29-1,TRBJ2-7,TGCAGCGTTCGGATTCAGCAGGAATACCCCCCGGAGCAGTACTTC,CSVRIQQEYPPEQYF
many,NA,TRBV30,TRBJ1-6,TGTGCCTGGAGGGATTACTCCTATAATTCACCCCTCCACTTT,CAWRDYSYNSPLHF
NA,NA,TRBV28,TRBJ1-6,TGTGCCAGCAGTTTAGAATATCAGGCCGAAGTATCCTATAATTCACCCCTCCACTTT,CASSLEYQAEVSYNSPLHF
many,NA,TRBV27,TRBJ2-7,TGTGCCAGCAGGTCTGGCGATTCCTACGAGCAGTACTTC,CASRSGDSYEQYF
many,TRBD2,TRBV5-1,TRBJ2-3,TGCGCCAGCAGCTTGGATAGCGGACTAGCGGGGACAGATACGCAGTATTTT,CASSLDSGLAGTDTQYF
NA,TRBD1,TRBV7-2,TRBJ1-6,TGTGCCAGCAGTAACACAGGGGGAATTTCACCCCTCCACTTT,CASSNTGGISPLHF
many,NA,TRBV12-3/TRBV12-4,TRBJ1-4,TGTGCCAGTGCGCCCCAGCGAGGTGAAAAACTGTTTTTT,CASAPQRGEKLFF
few,NA,TRBV6-5,TRBJ1-2,TGTGCCAGCAGTTACTCTGCTGGAGGACTCAACTATGGCTACACCTTC,CASSYSAGGLNYGYTF
NA,NA,TRBV5-6,TRBJ2-4,TGTGCCAGCAGCTCCTTTACTATATACTGGAACATTCAGTACTTC,CASSSFTIYWNIQYF
many,NA,TRBV30,TRBJ2-1,TGTGCCTGGAGTGGAACTCCTCATCGCGGAAACAATGAGCAGTTCTTC,CAWSGTPHRGNNEQFF
many,TRBD2,TRBV11-3,TRBJ2-1,TGTGCCAGCAGCTTAGTTCCGGGACTAGCGGGAGTCAATGAGCAGTTCTTC,CASSLVPGLAGVNEQFF
NA,NA,TRBV28,TRBJ1-5,TGTGCCAGCAGTATTATGTCGGGGGCGTTTAATCAGCCCCAGCATTTT,CASSIMSGAFNQPQHF
many,TRBD1,TRBV10-3,TRBJ1-2,TGTGCCATCAGTGCTACAGGGGTCTATGGCTACACCTTC,CAISATGVYGYTF
NA,NA,TRBV2,TRBJ1-6,TGTGCCAGCAGTGATTTCGGGGACTCCTATAATTCACCCCTCCACTTT,CASSDFGDSYNSPLHF
few,NA,TRBV11-1,TRBJ2-3,TGTGCCAGCACCGATCCCCGGGGAGGTTATGTTGATACGCAGTATTTT,CASTDPRGGYVDTQYF
NA,TRBD1,TRBV29-1,TRBJ1-2,TGCAGCGTTGACGGACAGGGGTATTATGGCTACACCTTC,CSVDGQGYYGYTF
few,TRBD2,TRBV10-2,TRBJ2-7,TGCGCCAGCAGTATAGCGGGAGATCTTAGTGAGCAGTACTTC,CASSIAGDLSEQYF
many,NA,TRBV12-3/TRBV12-4,TRBJ2-3,TGTGCCAGCAGCCCCCCGGCCTACTTCGTAGATACGCAGTATTTT,CASSPPAYFVDTQYF
NA,NA,TRBV3-1,TRBJ2-2,TGTGCCAGCAGCCAATGGAGAGGGGAAGGAACCGGGGAGCTGTTTTTT,CASSQWRGEGTGELFF
NA,TRBD1,TRBV4-1,TRBJ1-2,TGCGCCAGCAGAGAGGGGGCGCAAGGTTCGGGTGGCTACACCTTC,CASREGAQGSGGYTF
few,TRBD2,TRBV28,TRBJ2-1,TGTGCCAGCAGTTTACGTCTAGCGGGAGTTTATGAGCAGTTCTTC,CASSLRLAGVYEQFF
many,NA,TRBV12-3/TRBV12-4,TRBJ2-7,TGTGCCAGCAGTTTAAACAGGGAATTCACCTACGAGCAGTACTTC,CASSLNREFTYEQYF
NA,NA,TRBV4-1,TRBJ1-1,TGCGCCAGCAGCCCCATGGCCGGAGGGAACACTGAAGCTTTCTTT,CASSPMAGGNTEAFF
NA,NA,TRBV27,TRBJ2-7,TGTGCCAGCAGTTCCCGGGACAATCGCAACGAGCAGTACTTC,CASSSRDNRNEQYF
many,NA,TRBV11-2,TRBJ1-4,TGTGCCAGCACCGATGAGTGGGATGAAAAACTGTTTTTT,CASTDEWDEKLFF
NA,NA,TRBV6-1,TRBJ1-5,TGTGCCACCAGGGCGGGACAATATAGCAATCAGCCCCAGCATTTT,CATRAGQYSNQPQHF
few,NA,TRBV29-1,TRBJ1-1,TGCAGCGCTGATCGGGGGGGTTACACTGAAGCTTTCTTT,CSADRGGYTEAFF
many,TRBD2,TRBV20-1,TRBJ2-7,TGCAGTGCTACTAGCGGGAGGGCCGATAGGGAGCAGTACTTC,CSATSGRADREQYF
few,NA,TRBV5-4,TRBJ1-1,TGTGCCAGCAGCTTGGTGGAGATAGGTTCCACTGAAGCTTTCTTT,CASSLVEIGSTEAFF
many,TRBD1,TRBV20-1,TRBJ2-1,TGCAGTGCCAAACCGGGACAGGGGGCTAATTACAATGAGCAGTTCTTC,CSAKPGQGANYNEQFF
NA,NA,TRBV28,TRBJ1-6,TGTGCCAGCAGTTCAGACGGGCCTCCCCTCCACTTT,CASSSDGPPLHF
few,NA,TRBV4-2,TRBJ1-3,TGTGCCAGCAGCCAAGATTTATGGACCATATATTTT,CASSQDLWTIYF
many,TRBD1,TRBV3-1,TRBJ2-5,TGTGCCAGCAGCCAAGATCGACAGGGGGCCCGCCAAGAGACCCAGTACTTC,CASSQDRQGARQETQYF
NA,NA,TRBV4-1,TRBJ2-5,TGCGCCAGCAGCCAAGGACCTACGCAAGAGACCCAGTACTTC,CASSQGPTQETQYF
many,TRBD2,TRBV28,TRBJ2-2,TGTGCCAGCTTAGCGGGAGGCAACACCGGGGAGCTGTTTTTT,CASLAGGNTGELFF
NA,NA,TRBV5-1,TRBJ1-5,TGCGCCAGCAGCTTGGGTGACACGGATCAGCCCCAGCATTTT,CASSLGDTDQPQHF
few,TRBD1,TRBV6-2/TRBV6-3,TRBJ2-5,TGTGCCAGCAGTTATCCTCAGGGGGCAGACCAAGAGACCCAGTACTTC,CASSYPQGADQETQYF
many,NA,TRBV6-2/TRBV6-3,TRBJ2-7,TGTGCCAGCAGTTACGACCAGGGTAACTACGAGCAGTACTTC,CASSYDQGNYEQYF
many,TRBD1,TRBV24-1,TRBJ1-1,TGTGCCACCAGTCCCGGGACAGGGGGTGGGTGGGACACTGAAGCTTTCTTT,CATSPGTGGGWDTEAFF
NA,NA,TRBV19,TRBJ1-1,TGTGCCAGTAGTACCTCGACACTGGGACGTAGGGGGACTGAAGCTTTCTTT,CASSTSTLGRRGTEAFF
few,NA,TRBV15,TRBJ1-3,TGTGCCACCAGCGACGGGCTCACCTCTGGAAACACCATATATTTT,CATSDGLTSGNTIYF
few,NA,TRBV25-1,TRBJ1-3,TGTGCCAGTGGCCCAATAGAAAACACCATATATTTT,CASGPIENTIYF
many,TRBD1,TRBV12-3/TRBV12-4,TRBJ1-6,TGTGCCAGCAGTTTAGCGCCAGGGACAGATTCACCCCTCCACTTT,CASSLAPGTDSPLHF
many,NA,TRBV7-2,TRBJ1-2,TGTGCCAGTCGCCGTCGGGGCAGAGCGTCCTATGGCTACACCTTC,CASRRRGRASYGYTF
many,NA,TRBV28,TRBJ1-2,TGTGCCAGCAGTTTAGGTCCCAGGGATGGCTACACCTTC,CASSLGPRDGYTF
few,TRBD2,TRBV27,TRBJ2-4,TGTGCCAGCAGTGCGTCTACTAGCGGGAGTAGGGCCCAGGACATTCAGTACTTC,CASSASTSGSRAQDIQYF
many,TRBD2,TRBV3-1,TRBJ2-3,TGTGCCAGCAGCCCTAGGGACGGCGGGGGGGCAGATACGCAGTATTTT,CASSPRDGGGADTQYF
many,NA,TRBV12-3/TRBV12-4,TRBJ2-3,TGTGCCAGCAGTTTCGGCGGGGCCACAGATACGCAGTATTTT,CASSFGGATDTQYF
few,NA,TRBV9,TRBJ2-2,TGTGCCAGCAGCGTAGGAAGGGGCGGGGAGCTGTTTTTT,CASSVGRGGELFF